These 9 T cell receptor beta chains share one sample of origin, sequenced in a study of graft-versus-host responses after intestinal transplantation. These receptors' targets are unknown. The method was immunoSEQ multiplex PCR; TCRdb's version includes in-frame clones alone and lacks a portion of them. The table includes roughly 110,000 clones, approximately 94% detected once. The source material was unstimulated CD4+ T cells sorted from spleen or lymph node cells, sampled before transplant. These TCRs come from a human donor who was the organ donor for an intestinal transplant.

The chain combines TRBV6-5 with TRBJ1-5; D not certain. V shed 5 bases and J shed 6 bases, with 11 bases lying between them. The CDR3 extends over 13 amino acids. Germline CDR1 is MNHEY and CDR2 is SVGAGI. The CDR3 sequence is CASSEGGVQPQHF. The CDR3 bases are TGTGCCAGCAGTGAGGGCGGGGTTCAGCCCCAGCATTTT.

The chain links TRBV7-9 to TRBJ2-3; D gene unclear. The CDR3 runs to 12 residues. Germline CDR1 SEHNR, CDR2 FQNEAQ (reference sequence). The germline V and J ends were trimmed by 3 bases and 2 bases, with 3 bases remaining between them. CDR3 nucleotides: TGTGCCAGCAGCTTCTCCACAGATACGCAGTATTTT. Amino acid sequence: CASSFSTDTQYF.

The chain recombines TRBV7-3 with TRBJ2-1; possible D gene TRBD1, 5 bases. The V gene's germline CDR1 is SGHTA and CDR2 FQGTGA. V lost 1 base, J lost 0 bases, and 7 bases lay in between. CDR3 length: 15 residues. The chain's CDR3 is CASSLRTNSYNEQFF. CDR3 bases: TGTGCCAGCAGCTTAAGGACAAACTCCTACAATGAGCAGTTCTTC.

The chain has TRBV7-9 and TRBJ1-3; D uncertain. The germline gives CDR1 SEHNR, CDR2 FQNEAQ (reference sequence). V was pared by 5 bases and J by 7 bases, with 9 bases between. The CDR3 contains 12 residues. The CDR3 here is CASSAVINTIYF. As DNA, the CDR3 is TGTGCCAGCAGCGCCGTTATTAACACCATATATTTT.

The CDR3, as DNA: TGTGCCAGCAGCTTAGCTTGGGGGGACACTGAAGCTTTCTTT. Its translation is CASSLAWGDTEAFF. The J gene is TRBJ1-1, the V gene TRBV7-2, with D tentatively TRBD1 (5 bases). The CDR3 length is 14 residues. Trimming took off 0 bases at V and 3 bases at J, with 8 bases between the two ends. The germline V gene encodes CDR1 SGHTA and CDR2 FQGNSA.

This chain uses TRBV27 with TRBJ2-2; 7 bases fit TRBD2. In germline, CDR1 is MNHEY, CDR2 SMNVEV (reference sequence). This CDR3 contains 16 residues. Germline trimming cut 5 bases from V and 2 bases from J; bases unmatched to any gene: 8. The CDR3 DNA sequence: TGTGCCAGCAGTACAGTAGGGACTATTAACACCGGGGAGCTGTTTTTT. This sequence encodes CASSTVGTINTGELFF.

The J gene is TRBJ2-3, the V gene TRBV7-2; D is perhaps TRBD1 (6 bases). Trimming cost V 0 bases and J 2 bases, with 6 bases left between them. Germline values: CDR1 SGHTA, CDR2 FQGNSA. This CDR3 spans 14 amino acids. The CDR3 region has the DNA TGTGCCAGCAGCTTAGCGGGGGCCACAGATACGCAGTATTTT. This gives the protein CASSLAGATDTQYF.

V is TRBV18 and J is TRBJ2-5, with 7 bases that match TRBD1. The CDR3 extends over 16 amino acids. Germline V CDR1 and CDR2: KGHSH, LQKENI. Germline trimming cut 9 bases from V and 3 bases from J; bases unmatched to any gene: 16. In DNA, the CDR3 is TGTGCCAGTTCTCCCACTCAATTCGACAGGGAAGAGACCCAGTACTTC. Its protein is CASSPTQFDREETQYF.

The chain couples TRBV27 to TRBJ2-1, with TRBD2 identical over 8 bases. This CDR3 spans 18 amino acids. Germline trimming cut 5 bases from V and 12 bases from J; bases unmatched to any gene: 24. CDR1 and CDR2 (germline): MNHEY, SMNVEV (reference sequence). CDR3 region: CASSPNLSGTRGRVGQFF. For the CDR3, the DNA is TGTGCCAGCAGTCCCAATTTGTCCGGGACTAGGGGCCGTGTTGGGCAGTTCTTC.